This T cell receptor beta chain was recorded in a study of blood T cell repertoires in COVID-19. Across the study: Whether acute or convalescent, the COVID-19 samples came from the United States, Italy and Spain. T cells, B-cell-depleted T cells, or PBMCs provided the cDNA or gDNA that served as material.

V was clipped by 1 base and J by 6 bases, with 13 bases between them. The CDR3 has 15 amino acids. Per germline, CDR1 SGHTA and CDR2 FQGNSA. Under the authors' procedure: Estimation of nucleated cell counts relied on the amplification of reference gene primers. The data were produced by immunoSEQ multiplex PCR, yet TCRdb's version contains in-frame clones alone and is incomplete. Clone size and V and J calls were adopted from that table, with D and trimming inferred from the DNA. The repertoire holds about 140,000 clones, with 76% as singletons. The chain combines TRBV7-2 with TRBJ2-1; tentatively, D is TRBD2 (6 bases). The sequenced sample was peripheral blood. The TCR sequence derives from a woman of 80 years or more with active or convalescent COVID-19. CDR3 nucleotides: TGTGCCAGCAGCTTAGTCGGAGGGTACGGCAATGAGCAGTTCTTC. Translated: CASSLVGGYGNEQFF.